This is a list of T cell receptor beta chains from one sample in a study of blood T cell repertoires in COVID-19. Libraries were prepared by immunoSEQ multiplex PCR; TCRdb keeps only in-frame clonotypes and omits some of them. The sample lists 200,000 to 250,000 clones, 84% seen once, with around 7.3% in the top ten. Sequencing was done on a sample of peripheral blood. All receptors derive from a woman in her fifties or sixties with active or convalescent COVID-19. Both conserved end residues are trimmed from each CDR3. The order of the fields is J gene, V gene, CDR3 length, CDR3 protein.

j_gene: TRBJ2-5
v_gene: TRBV11-2
len: 12
CDR3aa: ASSLGALYETQY

j_gene: TRBJ2-1
v_gene: TRBV19
len: 10
CDR3aa: ATRFPGDEQF

j_gene: TRBJ2-1
v_gene: TRBV5-1
len: 11
CDR3aa: ASSLSGRPEQF

j_gene: TRBJ1-4
v_gene: TRBV5-1
len: 12
CDR3aa: ASSETGASGKLF

j_gene: TRBJ1-6
v_gene: TRBV27
len: 13
CDR3aa: ASRFRQGENSPLH

j_gene: TRBJ2-3
v_gene: TRBV19
len: 12
CDR3aa: ASSTQTGPDTQY

j_gene: TRBJ1-4
v_gene: TRBV28
len: 14
CDR3aa: ASSLGQTSTNEKLF

j_gene: TRBJ2-5
v_gene: TRBV5-1
len: 12
CDR3aa: ASRRASGQETQY

j_gene: TRBJ1-3
v_gene: TRBV5-6
len: 13
CDR3aa: ASSLSGVAGNTIY

j_gene: TRBJ2-2
v_gene: TRBV29-1
len: 12
CDR3aa: STAGTGRTGELF

j_gene: TRBJ1-1
v_gene: TRBV5-1
len: 11
CDR3aa: ASSYGANTEAF

j_gene: TRBJ1-2
v_gene: TRBV29-1
len: 11
CDR3aa: SVEGSGVYGYT

j_gene: TRBJ1-2
v_gene: TRBV7-9
len: 12
CDR3aa: ASSLGGGNYGYT

j_gene: TRBJ1-1
v_gene: TRBV5-1
len: 12
CDR3aa: ASDDGEEPRLAF

j_gene: TRBJ1-5
v_gene: TRBV6-5
len: 12
CDR3aa: ANQGEFSNQPQH

j_gene: TRBJ2-3
v_gene: TRBV27
len: 11
CDR3aa: ASSPPSTDTQY

j_gene: TRBJ2-3
v_gene: TRBV6-6
len: 11
CDR3aa: ASSFGGADTQY

j_gene: TRBJ2-2
v_gene: TRBV6-4
len: 14
CDR3aa: ASSLVVAANTGELF

j_gene: TRBJ2-7
v_gene: TRBV6-5
len: 10
CDR3aa: ASMGLSYEQY

j_gene: TRBJ1-2
v_gene: TRBV10-1
len: 9
CDR3aa: ASSGAYGYT

j_gene: TRBJ1-2
v_gene: TRBV27
len: 11
CDR3aa: ASSLSRSYGYT

j_gene: TRBJ2-6
v_gene: TRBV10-3
len: 14
CDR3aa: AIRDQQVSGANVLT

j_gene: TRBJ1-1
v_gene: TRBV28
len: 12
CDR3aa: ASSLFGGGTEAF

j_gene: TRBJ1-1
v_gene: TRBV28
len: 11
CDR3aa: ASSRQAWLEAF

j_gene: TRBJ1-4
v_gene: TRBV29-1
len: 10
CDR3aa: SAVSTNEKLF

j_gene: TRBJ2-1
v_gene: TRBV4-1
len: 11
CDR3aa: ASRLAGDNEQF

j_gene: TRBJ2-1
v_gene: TRBV28
len: 13
CDR3aa: ASSLRTSGRGEQF

j_gene: TRBJ2-7
v_gene: TRBV5-4
len: 16
CDR3aa: ASSLEDGLPGLASEQY

j_gene: TRBJ1-5
v_gene: TRBV19
len: 11
CDR3aa: ASSIDQDQPQH

j_gene: TRBJ2-5
v_gene: TRBV18
len: 13
CDR3aa: ASSPLGKVQETQY

j_gene: TRBJ1-2
v_gene: TRBV4-1
len: 10
CDR3aa: ASSQTGWGYT

j_gene: TRBJ1-6
v_gene: TRBV3-1/TRBV3-2
len: 13
CDR3aa: ASSQGQGRNSPLH

j_gene: TRBJ1-6
v_gene: TRBV24-1
len: 12
CDR3aa: ATSDTAYNSPLH

j_gene: TRBJ1-6
v_gene: TRBV20-1
len: 14
CDR3aa: SASGARGAPNSPLH

j_gene: TRBJ2-1
v_gene: TRBV11-2
len: 13
CDR3aa: ASSLGGQGNNEQF

j_gene: TRBJ1-5
v_gene: TRBV2
len: 11
CDR3aa: ASSNLAGDIPV

j_gene: TRBJ2-2
v_gene: TRBV10-3
len: 13
CDR3aa: AISVDDRGTGELF

j_gene: TRBJ1-2
v_gene: TRBV3-1/TRBV3-2
len: 15
CDR3aa: ASSQYWLIQGNYGYT

j_gene: TRBJ2-1
v_gene: TRBV7-9
len: 13
CDR3aa: ASSLPGRKDNEQF

j_gene: TRBJ2-1
v_gene: TRBV5-1
len: 11
CDR3aa: ASSTQTGYEQF

j_gene: TRBJ2-3
v_gene: TRBV29-1
len: 10
CDR3aa: SVAEFTDTQY

j_gene: TRBJ2-3
v_gene: TRBV4-1
len: 14
CDR3aa: ASSQDGTGGPDTQY

j_gene: TRBJ1-1
v_gene: TRBV5-1
len: 12
CDR3aa: ASSLGQVSTEAF

j_gene: TRBJ1-5
v_gene: TRBV6-5
len: 12
CDR3aa: ASSYGAGNQPQH

j_gene: TRBJ1-2
v_gene: TRBV10-3
len: 11
CDR3aa: AIRAGRYNGYT

j_gene: TRBJ1-6
v_gene: TRBV24-1
len: 11
CDR3aa: ATSSSYNSPLH

j_gene: TRBJ2-3
v_gene: TRBV5-4
len: 12
CDR3aa: ASSPGQGADTQY

j_gene: TRBJ1-5
v_gene: TRBV11-2
len: 13
CDR3aa: ASSFSGGTNQPQH

j_gene: TRBJ1-2
v_gene: TRBV19
len: 15
CDR3aa: ASTPLPGRDTIYGYT

j_gene: TRBJ1-4
v_gene: TRBV5-1
len: 13
CDR3aa: ASSLVGGPNEKLF

j_gene: TRBJ2-5
v_gene: TRBV11-2
len: 13
CDR3aa: ASSLYVGQQETQY

j_gene: TRBJ2-2
v_gene: TRBV30
len: 13
CDR3aa: AWSKGLAGTGELF

j_gene: TRBJ1-2
v_gene: TRBV7-6
len: 9
CDR3aa: ASSPNRGYT

j_gene: TRBJ2-3
v_gene: TRBV5-3
len: 11
CDR3aa: AISGGSTDTQY

j_gene: TRBJ1-1
v_gene: TRBV6-5
len: 13
CDR3aa: ASSYRAGPNTEAF

j_gene: TRBJ2-2
v_gene: TRBV6-5
len: 12
CDR3aa: ARAGTGWSGELF